Below, 18 T cell receptor beta chains from the same sample are listed, as sequenced in a study of OX40 agonist ivuxolimab in advanced cancers. Clones were sequenced by immunoSEQ multiplex PCR, and TCRdb holds only the in-frame ones, with some missing. This sample has 50,000 to 65,000 clones, with roughly nine tenths found just once. The sample here was CD4+ or CD8+ T cells sorted from blood, taken in a trial of the OX40 agonist ivuxolimab. These receptors were taken from an adult with an advanced solid tumor such as melanoma, head and neck, liver or kidney cancer.

This chain joins TRBV5-1 and TRBJ2-5; the match to TRBD2 covers 7 bases. Losses at the gene ends were 1 base for V and 3 bases for J; bases not matched to a gene: 9. Looked up from germline, CDR1 is SGHRS and CDR2 is YFSETQ. The CDR3 covers 16 residues. The CDR3 protein is CASSLSPAGVKETQYF. The CDR3 DNA reads TGCGCCAGCAGCTTGTCTCCGGCGGGAGTCAAAGAGACCCAGTACTTC.

The chain has TRBV5-1 and TRBJ2-5; possible D gene TRBD1, 6 bases. Germline loops: CDR1 SGHRS, CDR2 YFSETQ. V dropped 5 bases and J dropped 2 bases, with 10 bases sitting between them. CDR3 length equals 13 residues. CDR3: CASSGTSQETQYF. In DNA form, the CDR3 reads TGCGCCAGCAGTGGGACATCGCAAGAGACCCAGTACTTC.

The V and J genes are TRBV30 and TRBJ2-7; perhaps TRBD1 as D (6 bases). This CDR3 has 12 amino acids. V was pared by 2 bases and J by 5 bases, with 10 bases between. Germline V gene lookup returns CDR1 GTSNPN and CDR2 SVGIG (reference sequence). As DNA, the CDR3 is TGTGCCTGGAGTACAGGGACGCACGAGCAGTACTTC. Amino acid sequence: CAWSTGTHEQYF.

This rearrangement joins TRBV9 to TRBJ1-1; a weak D match, TRBD1 (6 bases). Trimming left V 4 bases short and J 6 bases short, with 16 bases between. The CDR3 covers 14 residues. Germline V gene data show CDR1 as SGDLS and CDR2 as YYNGEE. As DNA, the CDR3 is TGTGCCAGCAGCAAAAACAGGGCGGGGGCTGAAGCTTTCTTT. It yields the protein CASSKNRAGAEAFF.

This chain's CDR3 is CASSLAHSPVEQYF. As DNA, the CDR3 is TGTGCCAGCAGCTTAGCGCACTCCCCCGTGGAGCAGTACTTC. The chain uses TRBV7-2 and TRBJ2-7, with D unclear. Germline CDR1 and CDR2: SGHTA and FQGNSA. Trimming removed 0 bases at V and 7 bases at J, with 13 bases between. This CDR3 is built from 14 residues.

The chain has TRBV11-2 and TRBJ2-7; 9 positions match TRBD2. Trimming cost V 5 bases and J 3 bases; bases outside gene matches: 8. Germline V gives CDR1 SGHAT, CDR2 FQNNGV. This CDR3 is 15 amino acids long. CDR3 bases: TGTGCCAGCAGCGGGGGGGCTAGCGGGAACTACGAGCAGTACTTC. It specifies CASSGGASGNYEQYF.

The V gene is TRBV6-5, the J gene TRBJ2-7; 7 bases match TRBD2. The ends lost 11 bases at V and 4 bases at J; junction bases unmatched: 14. CDR1 is MNHEY and CDR2 is SVGAGI in the germline V gene. This CDR3 is built from 14 residues. The CDR3 DNA reads as TGTGCCTGTAACAGAGGGACTACCCCTTACGAGCAGTACTTC. It yields the protein CACNRGTTPYEQYF.

This sequence joins TRBV19 and TRBJ1-2; unclear D gene. Trimming left V 7 bases short and J 0 bases short, with 15 bases between. CDR1 and CDR2 from the germline V gene are LNHDA and SQIVND (reference sequence). CDR3 length: 15 residues. DNA of the CDR3: TGTGCCAGTAAAACTTCAGGTCCCGCTAACTATGGCTACACCTTC. Protein: CASKTSGPANYGYTF. Full variable domain (outside the CDR3, taken from reference TRBV19 and TRBJ1-2): DGGITQSPKYLFRKEGQNVTLSCEQNLNHDAMYWYRQDPGQGLRLIYYSQIVNDFQKGDIAEGYSVSREKKESFPLTVTSAQKNPTAFYLCASKTSGPANYGYTFGSGTRLTVV.

The rearrangement uses TRBV6-5 and TRBJ1-4; D not certain. Germline V lookup: CDR1 MNHEY, CDR2 SVGAGI. With 6 bases removed from V and 0 bases from J, the gap between germline ends came to 8 bases. The CDR3 sequence is 14 residues long. The CDR3 DNA sequence: TGTGCCAGCAGATCACTTGCAACTAATGAAAAACTGTTTTTT. Translation gives CASRSLATNEKLFF.

This chain links TRBV14 with TRBJ2-5, with TRBD1 matching 7 bases. The V gene end was trimmed by 8 bases and the J gene end by 5 bases; junction bases not matched to a gene: 8. The CDR3 has 13 residues. Germline CDR1 and CDR2: SGHDN and FVKESK. The CDR3 DNA reads as TGTGCCAGCTCACAGGGGAGTGGGGAGACCCAGTACTTC. Translating gives CASSQGSGETQYF.

This chain joins TRBV7-9 and TRBJ2-1; tentatively, D is TRBD2 (5 bases). Germline V gives CDR1 SEHNR, CDR2 FQNEAQ (reference sequence). V lost 2 bases to trimming and J lost 9 bases, with 11 bases between them. This CDR3 is 13 amino acids long. The CDR3 protein is CASSLPPRVEQFF. CDR3 in DNA: TGTGCCAGCAGCTTACCCCCGCGGGTTGAGCAGTTCTTC.

The CDR3 region is CASRGDRGYGYTF. The CDR3 DNA reads TGTGCCAGCAGGGGGGACAGGGGCTATGGCTACACCTTC. This rearrangement joins TRBV6-5 to TRBJ1-2; TRBD1 aligns across 10 bases. CDR1 and CDR2 from the germline V gene are MNHEY and SVGAGI. This CDR3 has 13 residues. The junction had 2 bases not matched to a gene; V was cut back by 6 bases and J by 4 bases.

This rearrangement joins TRBV7-6 to TRBJ2-7, with 7 bases that match TRBD1. Germline V gives CDR1 SGHVS, CDR2 FNYEAQ. There are 14 residues in the CDR3. The V and J ends lost 5 bases and 2 bases, in that order; junction bases with no gene match: 6. The CDR3 DNA reads as TGTGCCAGCAGCAGGACAGGTGGGACCTACGAGCAGTACTTC. It codes for CASSRTGGTYEQYF.

The chain links TRBV10-3 to TRBJ2-7; 9 positions match TRBD2. Germline V gene sequence: CDR1 ENHRY, CDR2 SYGVKD. Unmatched junction bases numbered 4, after V lost 4 bases and J lost 0 bases. The CDR3 length is 15 residues. The CDR3 reads CAISVSGGNSYEQYF. CDR3 coding DNA: TGTGCCATCAGTGTTAGCGGGGGAAACTCCTACGAGCAGTACTTC.

V gene TRBV28 combines with J gene TRBJ1-2, with 7 bases identical to TRBD1. The CDR3 spans 15 residues. The germline gives CDR1 MDHEN, CDR2 SYDVKM. The V and J ends lost 7 bases and 0 bases, in that order; junction bases with no gene match: 8. The CDR3 region is CASTPGTATNYGYTF. CDR3 coding DNA: TGTGCCAGCACTCCAGGGACAGCCACTAACTATGGCTACACCTTC.

For this clone: This sample also contains other DNA sequences that code for the same CDR3. The V call is TRBV30, the J call TRBJ2-7; D gene uncertain. CDR3 length: 13 residues. Germline V gene sequence: CDR1 GTSNPN, CDR2 SVGIG (reference sequence). Trimming left V 3 bases short and J 5 bases short, with 14 bases between. Here the CDR3 reads CAWSAAPSDEQYF. The CDR3 coding sequence is TGTGCCTGGAGCGCTGCCCCTTCAGACGAGCAGTACTTC. Filled out from reference TRBV30 and TRBJ2-7, the complete variable domain reads SQTIHQWPATLVQPVGSPLSLECTVEGTSNPNLYWYRQAAGRGLQLLFYSVGIGQISSEVPQNLSASRPQDRQFILSSKKLLLSDSGFYLCAWSAAPSDEQYFGPGTRLTVT.

The rearrangement joins TRBV6-4 to TRBJ2-2; D may be TRBD2 (5 bases). This CDR3 has 14 amino acids. Germline assignment: CDR1 MRHNA and CDR2 SNTAGT. V was cut by 4 bases and J by 2 bases, with 8 bases left in between. The CDR3 bases are TGTGCCAGCAGTGTGGGAGAAAACACCGGGGAGCTGTTTTTT. This encodes CASSVGENTGELFF.

DNA of the CDR3: TGTGCCAGCAGCTTGGGAGACAGGGGACGGGCTAACCAGTACTTC. It translates to CASSLGDRGRANQYF. This rearrangement joins TRBV5-6 to TRBJ2-7, with 8 bases lining up with TRBD1. There are 15 residues in the CDR3. Looked up from germline, CDR1 is SGHDT and CDR2 is YYEEEE. V gave up 0 bases and J gave up 10 bases; unmatched junction bases: 12.